The clone carrying this T cell receptor (beta chain) was found a few times. Its antigen is still unknown. Aged 18 to 65, the patients had hyperthyroidism that was newly diagnosed and had lasted under 2 months. Diagnoses were established using clinical symptoms, serum thyroxine and TRAb, thyroid ultrasound and orbital computed tomography. This sample was included in a study of T cells in Graves' hyperthyroidism and ophthalmopathy. Study details: Prior to any treatment, at the point of initial diagnosis, peripheral blood was collected. Study observations and caveats: Appearing also in blood were most of the thyroid clonotypes expanded above 0.001.

Trimming pared 2 bases from V and 9 bases from J, leaving 10 bases between. CDR1 is MNHEY and CDR2 is SVGAGI in the germline V gene. This CDR3 has 13 amino acids. RNA transcripts were the template for amplifying TCR beta CDR3 regions. The study used the HTBI primer set for a first-round RT-PCR of the TCR CDR3. TCRdb processed the multiplex PCR reads anew with MiXCR; each CDR3 protein has one entry. The repertoire consists of about 360,000 distinct CDR3 sequences, with 13% occurring once and the leading ten covering around a tenth. The chain employs TRBV6-5 and TRBJ2-2; tentative D call: TRBD2 (5 bases). This receptor was obtained from a woman under 30 with Graves' hyperthyroidism. The sequenced material came from blood. The CDR3 nucleotides read TGTGCCAGCAGTTACGCGGGTACCAGGGAGCTGTTTTTT. Encoded protein: CASSYAGTRELFF.